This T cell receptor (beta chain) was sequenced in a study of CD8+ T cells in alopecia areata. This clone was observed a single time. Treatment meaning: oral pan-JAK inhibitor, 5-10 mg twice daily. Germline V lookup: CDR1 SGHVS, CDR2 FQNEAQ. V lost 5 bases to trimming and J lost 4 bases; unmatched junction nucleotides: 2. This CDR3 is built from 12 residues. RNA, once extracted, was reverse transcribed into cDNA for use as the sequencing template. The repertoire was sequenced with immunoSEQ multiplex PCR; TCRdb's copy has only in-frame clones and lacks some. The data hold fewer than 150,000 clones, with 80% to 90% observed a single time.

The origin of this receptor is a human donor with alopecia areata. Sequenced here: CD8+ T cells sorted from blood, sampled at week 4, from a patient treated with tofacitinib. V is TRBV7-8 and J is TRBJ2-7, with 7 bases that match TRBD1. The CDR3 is CASSGQVYEQYF. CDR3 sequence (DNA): TGTGCCAGCAGCGGACAGGTGTACGAGCAGTACTTC.